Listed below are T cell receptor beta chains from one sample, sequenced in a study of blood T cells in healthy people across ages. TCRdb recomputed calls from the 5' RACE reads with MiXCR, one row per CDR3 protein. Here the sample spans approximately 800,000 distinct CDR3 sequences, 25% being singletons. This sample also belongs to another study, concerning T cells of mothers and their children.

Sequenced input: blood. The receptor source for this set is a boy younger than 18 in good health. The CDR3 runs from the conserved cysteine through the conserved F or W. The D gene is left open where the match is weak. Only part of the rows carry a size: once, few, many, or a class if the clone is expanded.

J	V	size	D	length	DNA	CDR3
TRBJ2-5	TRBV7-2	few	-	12	TGTGCCAGCAGCCGAAATTGGGAGACCCAGTACTTC	CASSRNWETQYF
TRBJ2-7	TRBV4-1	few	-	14	TGCGCCAGCAGCCAAGATGTCCTCTCCTACGAGCAGTACTTC	CASSQDVLSYEQYF
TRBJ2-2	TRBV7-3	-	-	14	TGTGCCAGCAGCTCCCGCGGCGAGGACGGGGAGCTGTTTTTT	CASSSRGEDGELFF
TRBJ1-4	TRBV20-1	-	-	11	TGCAGTGCCAGAGGGCGGGAGAAACTGTTTTTT	CSARGREKLFF
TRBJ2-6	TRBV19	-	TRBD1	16	TGTGCCAGTAGTATATCAGGGGGCCCTGGGGCCAACGTCCTGACTTTC	CASSISGGPGANVLTF
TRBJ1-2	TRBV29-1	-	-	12	TGCAGCGTTGTGTCGGGGACCTATGGCTACACCTTC	CSVVSGTYGYTF
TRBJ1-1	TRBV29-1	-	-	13	TGCAGCGTTGTCGGGGGCGAGTACACTGAAGCTTTCTTT	CSVVGGEYTEAFF
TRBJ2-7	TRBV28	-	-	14	TGTGCCAGCAGTTGGTACCAAAACAGCTACGAGCAGTACTTC	CASSWYQNSYEQYF
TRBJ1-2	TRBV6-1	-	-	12	TGTGCCAGCAGTGAGGCAGGTGATGGCTACACCTTC	CASSEAGDGYTF
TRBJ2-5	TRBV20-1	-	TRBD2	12	TGCAGTGAGCGGACTAGAGAAGAGACCCAGTACTTC	CSERTREETQYF
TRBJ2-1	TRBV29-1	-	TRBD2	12	TGCAGCGTACCGGGACTAACAACGGAGCAGTTCTTC	CSVPGLTTEQFF
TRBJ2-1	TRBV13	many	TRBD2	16	TGTGCCAGCAGCTTCCGGGCGGGAGGGCCGGAAGGTGAGCAGTTCTTC	CASSFRAGGPEGEQFF
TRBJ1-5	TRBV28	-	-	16	TGTGCCAGCAGTACGTACAGGGATAATAGCAATCAGCCCCAGCATTTT	CASSTYRDNSNQPQHF
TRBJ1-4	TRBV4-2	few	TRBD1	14	TGTGCCAGCAGCCAAGAGAGACAGGGGCGAAGACTGTTTTTT	CASSQERQGRRLFF
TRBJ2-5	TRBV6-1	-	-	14	TGTGCCAGCAGTCAAGCCGGGTCCGAGGAGACCCAGTACTTC	CASSQAGSEETQYF
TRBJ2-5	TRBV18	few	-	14	TGTGCCAGCTCTCCGGGGCTCACGAAAGAGACCCAGTACTTC	CASSPGLTKETQYF
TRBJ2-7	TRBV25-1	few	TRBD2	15	TGTGCCAGCAGTGCGACTAGCGCCTACTCCTACGAGCAGTACTTC	CASSATSAYSYEQYF
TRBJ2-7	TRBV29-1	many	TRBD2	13	TGCAGCGTCGGGACTAGCGGGAGCTACGAGCAGTACTTC	CSVGTSGSYEQYF
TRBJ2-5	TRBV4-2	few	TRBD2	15	TGTGCCAGCAGCCAAGATGGTAGCGGGAGGGGGTGGCAGTACTTC	CASSQDGSGRGWQYF
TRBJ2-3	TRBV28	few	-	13	TGTGCCAGCAGTTTCAGGGAAACAGATACGCAGTATTTT	CASSFRETDTQYF
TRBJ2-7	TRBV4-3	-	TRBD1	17	TGCGCCAGCAGCCAAGATTCGACCGGGACAGGGTATTCCGAGCAGTACTTC	CASSQDSTGTGYSEQYF
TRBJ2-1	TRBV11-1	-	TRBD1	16	TGTGCCAGCAGCTTAGTGGGACAGGGGTCCTACAATGAGCAGTTCTTC	CASSLVGQGSYNEQFF
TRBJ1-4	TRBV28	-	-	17	TGTGCCAGCAGTTCCGGAGACAGGATGGCCACCAATGAAAAACTGTTTTTT	CASSSGDRMATNEKLFF
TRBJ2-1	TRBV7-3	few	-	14	TGTGCCAGCAGCTTAGGCCTCAGCTTCGGTGAGCAGTTCTTC	CASSLGLSFGEQFF
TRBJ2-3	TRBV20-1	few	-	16	TGCAGTGCTAGAGATCCCCGACAGGATAACACAGATACGCAGTATTTT	CSARDPRQDNTDTQYF
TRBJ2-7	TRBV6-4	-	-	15	TGTGCCAGCAGTGCCTCTGCAGGAGCGCGTTGCGAGCAGTACTTC	CASSASAGARCEQYF
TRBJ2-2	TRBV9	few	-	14	TGTGCCAGCAGCCTAAATTGGGGCACCGGGGAGCTGTTTTTT	CASSLNWGTGELFF
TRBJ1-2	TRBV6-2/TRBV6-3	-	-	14	TGTGCCAGCAGTTACGGTCGCGGCGGCTATGGCTACACCTTC	CASSYGRGGYGYTF
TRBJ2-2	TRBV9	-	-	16	TGTGCCAGCAGCCTCCTAGGGGCAACGAACACCGGGGAGCTGTTTTTT	CASSLLGATNTGELFF
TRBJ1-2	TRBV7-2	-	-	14	TGTGCCAGCAGCTTAGGCCCCCCCCTCTATGGCTACACCTTC	CASSLGPPLYGYTF
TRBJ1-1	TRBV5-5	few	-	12	TGTGCCAGCAGCGTGGAGGTCACTGAAGCTTTCTTT	CASSVEVTEAFF
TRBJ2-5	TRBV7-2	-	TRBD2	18	TGTGCCAGCAGCTTAGGGATCAGCGGGGGGCCTGCCGGCGCCAGTGCCTACTTC	CASSLGISGGPAGASAYF
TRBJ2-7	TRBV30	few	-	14	TGTGCCTGGAGCCAGGGCGTAGGAGACTACGAGCAGTACTTC	CAWSQGVGDYEQYF
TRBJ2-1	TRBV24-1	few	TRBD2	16	TGTGCCACCAGTGTCAGTAGCGGGGGGTTCTACAATGAGCAGTTCTTC	CATSVSSGGFYNEQFF
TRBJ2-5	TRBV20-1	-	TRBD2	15	TGCAGTGCTAGGAGACCGGGACTAGCGACAGAGACCCAGTACTTC	CSARRPGLATETQYF
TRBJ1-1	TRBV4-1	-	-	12	TGCGCCAGCAGCCAAGATTATGCTGAAGCTTTCTTT	CASSQDYAEAFF
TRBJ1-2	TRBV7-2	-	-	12	TGTGCCAGCGGTCAGGGAAGCTATGGCTACACCTTC	CASGQGSYGYTF
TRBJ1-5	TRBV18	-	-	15	TGTGCCAGCTCACGGACTGGCGTCCCTGATCAGCCCCAGCATTTT	CASSRTGVPDQPQHF
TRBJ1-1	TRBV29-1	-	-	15	TGCAGCGGGACGAAAGGGGATCCCCGCTCCACTGAAGCTTTCTTT	CSGTKGDPRSTEAFF
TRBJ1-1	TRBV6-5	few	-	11	TGTGCCACCCATTTCCTCACTGAAGCTTTCTTT	CATHFLTEAFF